This T cell receptor (beta chain) was recorded in a study of cytomegalovirus exposure and HLA in healthy donors. Researchers ran the PCR with 60 Vbeta and 13 Jbeta primers. TCRdb's table, derived via immunoSEQ multiplex PCR, lists solely in-frame clones and lacks some. Counted here are some 130,000 clones, roughly four fifths occurring once; the ten biggest clones make up 8.8%. Losses at the gene ends were 4 bases for V and 6 bases for J; bases not matched to a gene: 11. CDR1 and CDR2 from the germline V gene are SGHTA and FQGNSA. This CDR3 contains 15 residues. Sequencing was done on a sample of PBMCs. The chain is built from TRBV7-2 and TRBJ2-5; TRBD1 agrees at 7 bases. The receptor was derived from a woman between 50 and 59 years old in good health and CMV-seropositive. The CDR3 reads CASSSSGGRLKTQYF. The DNA for the CDR3 is TGTGCCAGCAGCTCGTCAGGGGGACGGCTGAAGACCCAGTACTTC.